This TCR beta chain appears in the sequencing data of a study of regulatory T cells in long-lasting Graves disease. Building of the TCR beta libraries involved iRepertoire HTBI primers and Arm-PCR of CDR3 regions. TCRdb passed the multiplex PCR reads through MiXCR, listing each CDR3 protein once. Here the sample spans 400,000 to 500,000 distinct CDR3 sequences, 20% to 25% being singletons. This clonotype was counted a few times. Germline is not matched at one junction end, which may reflect a read error. Time point reported: persistent/refractory GD, antithyroid drugs over 5 years with positive TRAb. Construction of the TCR library relied on RNA isolated from PBMCs. This receptor was taken from a female donor with Graves disease. The specimen comprised peripheral blood mononuclear cells (PBMCs), sampled when the disease was refractory, from a patient treated with antithyroid drugs.

CDR3 in DNA: TGCGCCAGCAGCCAAGACCTCGGGGGTGAAGCTTTCTTT. As protein: CASSQDLGGEAFF. The rearrangement uses TRBV11-1 and TRBJ1-1; maybe TRBD1 (5 bases). The CDR3 sequence is 13 residues long. Per germline, CDR1 SGHAT and CDR2 FQDESV (reference sequence).